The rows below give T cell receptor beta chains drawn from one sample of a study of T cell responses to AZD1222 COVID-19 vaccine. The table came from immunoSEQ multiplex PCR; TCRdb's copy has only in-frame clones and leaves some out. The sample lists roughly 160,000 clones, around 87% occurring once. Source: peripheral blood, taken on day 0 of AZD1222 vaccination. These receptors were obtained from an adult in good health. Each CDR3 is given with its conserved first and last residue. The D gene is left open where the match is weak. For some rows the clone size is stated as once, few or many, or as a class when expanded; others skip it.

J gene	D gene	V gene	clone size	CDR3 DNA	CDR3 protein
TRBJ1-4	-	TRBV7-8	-	TGTGCCAGCAGCTTAGTGGGGCAGGGCGGTGAAAAACTGTTTTTT	CASSLVGQGGEKLFF
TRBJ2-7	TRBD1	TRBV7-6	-	TGTGCCAGCAGCTCGATCCGGGACAGGGGATACGAGCAGTACTTC	CASSSIRDRGYEQYF
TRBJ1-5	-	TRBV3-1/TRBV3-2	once	TGTGCCAGCAGCCAAGCTATACACAATCAGCCCCAGCATTTT	CASSQAIHNQPQHF
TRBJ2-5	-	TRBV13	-	TGTGCCAGCAGCCATCGGGGGCTACAAGAGACCCAGTACTTC	CASSHRGLQETQYF
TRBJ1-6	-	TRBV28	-	TGTGCCAGCAGTCTGAGACAGGCCCTCCAATTGAGGTCACCCCTCCACTTT	CASSLRQALQLRSPLHF
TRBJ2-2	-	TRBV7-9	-	TGTGCCAGCAGCTTTTTTCACAGTGGTGACCTGGGCACCGGGGAGCTGTTTTTT	CASSFFHSGDLGTGELFF
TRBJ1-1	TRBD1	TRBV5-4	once	TGTGCCAGCAGCTTAGTCGGACAGGGACACACTGAAGCTTTCTTT	CASSLVGQGHTEAFF
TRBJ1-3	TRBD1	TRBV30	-	TGTGCCTGGCAATTGAGCTCCCAGGGGGCAGGAAACACCATATATTTT	CAWQLSSQGAGNTIYF
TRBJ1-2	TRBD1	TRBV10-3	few	TGTGCCAGCCGGACAGGGACTAACTATGGCTACACCTTC	CASRTGTNYGYTF
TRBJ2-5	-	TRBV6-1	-	TGTGCCGTAAAAAAGGAGGGGAGCCAAGAGACCCAGTACTTC	CAVKKEGSQETQYF
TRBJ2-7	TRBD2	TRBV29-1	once	TGCAGCGTTGGGTCTAGCGGGGGGCGTGACGAGCAGTACTTC	CSVGSSGGRDEQYF
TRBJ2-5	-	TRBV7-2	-	TGTGCCAGCAGCTTAGAAGGGTGGACTCAAGAGACCCAGTACTTC	CASSLEGWTQETQYF
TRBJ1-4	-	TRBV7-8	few	TGTGCCAGCAGCCAGACTGCGGGGCCGGCGGTTGAAAAACTGTTTTTT	CASSQTAGPAVEKLFF
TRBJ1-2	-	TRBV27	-	TGTGCCAGCAGCCGCCTGCTGACAGGAACCAACTATGGCTACACCTTC	CASSRLLTGTNYGYTF
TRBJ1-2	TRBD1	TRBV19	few	TGTGCCAGCCAGGGACAGGGGGAGGATGGCTACACCTTC	CASQGQGEDGYTF
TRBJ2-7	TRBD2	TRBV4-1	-	TGCGCCAGCAGCCAAGAGGGACTAGCTTCCTACGAGCAGTACTTC	CASSQEGLASYEQYF
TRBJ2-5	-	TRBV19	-	TGTGCCAGTAGTGTCTCCGGGACAACTCTAGAGACCCAGTACTTC	CASSVSGTTLETQYF
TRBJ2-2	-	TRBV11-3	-	TGTGCCAGCAGCTCACGGAACAGAGGCGCAGCAACCGGGGAGCTGTTTTTT	CASSSRNRGAATGELFF
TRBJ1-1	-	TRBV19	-	TGTGCCAGTAATCGACAGTGGGGGACTGAAGCTTTCTTT	CASNRQWGTEAFF
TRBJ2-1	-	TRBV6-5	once	TGTGCCAGCAGTTACGGTCTAGCTTACCACAATGAGCAGTTCTTC	CASSYGLAYHNEQFF
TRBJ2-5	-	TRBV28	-	TGTGCCAGCCACCCGGGACCCACAGAGACCCAGTACTTC	CASHPGPTETQYF
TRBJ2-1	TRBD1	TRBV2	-	TGTGCCAGCAGCCTCCGACAGGGATCTTGGAATGAGCAGTTCTTC	CASSLRQGSWNEQFF
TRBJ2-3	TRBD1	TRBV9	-	TGTGCCAGCAGCTCCGGGACAGTAAGCACAGATACGCAGTATTTT	CASSSGTVSTDTQYF
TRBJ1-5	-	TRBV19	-	TGTGCCAGTAGTATAACGGGTGATCAGCCCCAGCATTTT	CASSITGDQPQHF
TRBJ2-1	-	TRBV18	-	TGTGCCAGCTCACCTGGCTCCTACAATGAGCAGTTCTTC	CASSPGSYNEQFF
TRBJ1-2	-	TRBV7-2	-	TGTGCCAGCAGCTTATACCTCGACAGTAGGGGCTACACCTTC	CASSLYLDSRGYTF
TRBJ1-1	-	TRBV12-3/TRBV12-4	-	TGTGCCAGCAGTTTTGAAGGGGCGCAAGCTTTCTTT	CASSFEGAQAFF
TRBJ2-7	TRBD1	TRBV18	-	TGTGCCAGCTCACCTCCGACAGGGCTTTATTACGAGCAGTACTTC	CASSPPTGLYYEQYF
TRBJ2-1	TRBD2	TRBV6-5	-	TGTGCCAGCAGGCGGGGGGGCTCCTACAATGAGCAGTTCTTC	CASRRGGSYNEQFF
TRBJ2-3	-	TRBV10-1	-	TGCGCCAGCAGTCCACAGGCTTCCACAGATACGCAGTATTTT	CASSPQASTDTQYF
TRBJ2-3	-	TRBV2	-	TGTGCCAATGGGAACAGTAACACAGATACGCAGTATTTT	CANGNSNTDTQYF
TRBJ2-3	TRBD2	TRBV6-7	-	TGTGCCAGCAGTTACTCGAAGCGGGGGGGATACACAGATACGCAGTATTTT	CASSYSKRGGYTDTQYF
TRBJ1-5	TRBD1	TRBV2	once	TGTGCCAGCAGTGAAGGGGGGACAGGGGCTCAGCCCCAGCATTTT	CASSEGGTGAQPQHF
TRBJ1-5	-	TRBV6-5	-	TGTGCCAGCAGTTACTCGACAGCGAGTCAGCCCCAGCATTTT	CASSYSTASQPQHF
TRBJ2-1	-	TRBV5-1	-	TGCGCCAGCAGCCCGGGCAGATACAATGAGCAGTTCTTC	CASSPGRYNEQFF
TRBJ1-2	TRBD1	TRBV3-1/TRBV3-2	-	TGTGCCAGCAGCTCGACAGGGATCTATGGCTACACCTTC	CASSSTGIYGYTF
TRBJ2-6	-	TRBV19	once	TGTGCCAGTAGTATAGTAAGCTCTGGGGCCAACGTCCTGACTTTC	CASSIVSSGANVLTF
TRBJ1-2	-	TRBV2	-	TGTGCCAGCAGGGGGGGTTATGGCTACACCTTC	CASRGGYGYTF
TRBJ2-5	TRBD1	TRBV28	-	TGTGCCAGCAGTTTATCCGGACAGGGGCATTTAGAGACCCAGTACTTC	CASSLSGQGHLETQYF
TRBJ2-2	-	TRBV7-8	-	TGTGCCAGCAGCCCGTCCGGGAGCTTCACCGGGGAGCTGTTTTTT	CASSPSGSFTGELFF
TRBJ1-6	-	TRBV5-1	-	TGCGCCAGCAGCTTGGTGGGGGACCTGAATTCACCCCTCCACTTT	CASSLVGDLNSPLHF
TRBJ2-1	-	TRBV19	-	TGTGCCAGCCTAGGGTATCGGCAGTTCTTC	CASLGYRQFF
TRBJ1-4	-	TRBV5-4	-	TGTGCCAGCAGCTTGGGGACAGTCAGGACTAATGAAAAACTGTTTTTT	CASSLGTVRTNEKLFF
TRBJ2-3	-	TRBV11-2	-	TGTGCCAGCATCCGGACGGGGTTCACAGATACGCAGTATTTT	CASIRTGFTDTQYF
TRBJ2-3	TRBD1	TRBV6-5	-	TGTGCCTCCAACCCGGACAGGGGGACAGATACGCAGTATTTT	CASNPDRGTDTQYF
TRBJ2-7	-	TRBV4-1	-	TGCGCCAGCAGCCAAGTCACAGGCAGCTACGAGCAGTACTTC	CASSQVTGSYEQYF
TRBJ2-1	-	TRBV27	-	TGTGCCAGCAGTTTCCAGGGTGGGTCCTACAATGAGCAGTTCTTC	CASSFQGGSYNEQFF
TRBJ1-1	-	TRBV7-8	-	TGTGCCAGCAACGCGGGGGGGGTGAACACTGAAGCTTTCTTT	CASNAGGVNTEAFF
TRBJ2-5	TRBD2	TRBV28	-	TGTGCCAGCAGTTTAGCCGGGACTAGCGGGGGGATAGAGACCCAGTACTTC	CASSLAGTSGGIETQYF